This TCR beta chain was observed in a study of blood T cell repertoires in COVID-19. V was clipped by 5 bases and J by 9 bases, with 14 bases between them. The CDR3 extends over 13 amino acids. Germline-derived CDR1 and CDR2 are SQVTM and ANQGSEA. This study enrolled people aged about 18 to 95 from 20 to 25 US geographic areas. For recovered donors of Cohort 3, there were two negative PCRs, clearance, or symptom resolution. The repertoire was sequenced with immunoSEQ multiplex PCR; TCRdb's copy has only in-frame clones and lacks some. The table lists 110,000 to 150,000 clones, around four fifths of them singletons.

Sequenced: PBMCs or T cells enriched from blood (not recorded which). This chain joins TRBV29-1 and TRBJ1-6; D call uncertain. The receptor's source is a woman in her forties or fifties who had recovered from COVID-19. This CDR3 is CSVQTVLVSPLHF. The CDR3, as DNA: TGCAGCGTTCAAACAGTGCTGGTTTCACCCCTCCACTTT.